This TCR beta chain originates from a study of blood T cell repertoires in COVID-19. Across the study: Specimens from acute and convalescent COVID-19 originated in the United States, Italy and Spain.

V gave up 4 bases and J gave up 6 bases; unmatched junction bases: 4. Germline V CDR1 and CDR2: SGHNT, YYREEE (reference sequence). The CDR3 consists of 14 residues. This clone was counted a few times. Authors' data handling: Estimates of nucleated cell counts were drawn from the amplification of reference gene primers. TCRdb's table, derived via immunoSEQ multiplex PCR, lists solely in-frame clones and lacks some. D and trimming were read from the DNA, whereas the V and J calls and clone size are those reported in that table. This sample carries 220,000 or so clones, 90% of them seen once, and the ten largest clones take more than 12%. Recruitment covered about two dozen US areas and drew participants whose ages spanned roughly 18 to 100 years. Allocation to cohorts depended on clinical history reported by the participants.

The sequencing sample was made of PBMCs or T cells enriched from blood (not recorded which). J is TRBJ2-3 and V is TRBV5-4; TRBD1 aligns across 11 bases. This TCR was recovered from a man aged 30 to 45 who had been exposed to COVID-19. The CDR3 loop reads CASSRDRGLDTQYF. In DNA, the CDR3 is TGTGCCAGCAGCCGGGACAGGGGGTTGGATACGCAGTATTTT.